A selection of T cell receptor beta chains follows, all from one sample in a study of T cell responses to AZD1222 COVID-19 vaccine. Only in-frame clones appear in the TCRdb table, and some are missing; sequencing was by immunoSEQ multiplex PCR. The sample lists 95,000 to 150,000 clones, approximately 92% occurring once. Here the sequenced sample was peripheral blood, taken 28 days after the second dose of the MenACWY control vaccine. Receptor source: an adult who received the MenACWY meningococcal vaccine as a control. The CDR3 runs from the conserved cysteine through the conserved F or W. Each record gives: clone size, J gene, V gene, D gene, CDR3 DNA, CDR3 protein. D genes are given only for firm matches. Clone size is not always given. Where it is, it says once, few, many or a class for expanded clones.

. | TRBJ1-6 | TRBV6-2/TRBV6-3 | . | TGTGCCAGCAGTATCAGGGGTGTAATTTCACCCCTCCACTTT | CASSIRGVISPLHF
. | TRBJ2-1 | TRBV6-2/TRBV6-3 | . | TGTGCCAGCAGTTACCCAGGGTCCTACAATGAGCAGTTCTTC | CASSYPGSYNEQFF
. | TRBJ2-7 | TRBV28 | TRBD2 | TGTGCCAGCAGTTTAGGGGCTAGCGGGAGGGGCGAGCAGTACTTC | CASSLGASGRGEQYF
. | TRBJ2-7 | TRBV24-1 | TRBD1 | TGTGCCACCAGTGAGACAGGGGGCTACGAGCAGTACTTC | CATSETGGYEQYF
. | TRBJ1-5 | TRBV19 | . | TGTGCCACCTCCCCCGGGGGTTTATTCGATCAGCCCCAGCATTTT | CATSPGGLFDQPQHF
few | TRBJ2-5 | TRBV9 | . | TGTGCCAGCAGCGTAGAGGGATTGGCTTCAGAGACCCAGTACTTC | CASSVEGLASETQYF
. | TRBJ1-6 | TRBV21-1 | . | TGTGCCAGCAGCGTGGGGGGGGTGACCTATAATTCACCCCTCCACTTT | CASSVGGVTYNSPLHF
. | TRBJ1-1 | TRBV30 | . | TGTGCCTGGACAGGGTTCACTGAAGCTTTCTTT | CAWTGFTEAFF
. | TRBJ2-3 | TRBV5-4 | . | TGTGCCAGCAGGCAAACAGCCACAGATACGCAGTATTTT | CASRQTATDTQYF
. | TRBJ2-2 | TRBV27 | . | TGTGCCAGCAGGTTCGCGAACACCGGGGAGCTGTTTTTT | CASRFANTGELFF
. | TRBJ2-1 | TRBV7-3 | TRBD1 | TGTGCCAGCAGCCACGGACAGGGCCCCTACAATGAGCAGTTCTTC | CASSHGQGPYNEQFF
. | TRBJ2-1 | TRBV6-4 | TRBD2 | TGTGCCAGCAGTGGACTAGCGGGGGGTTACAATGAGCAGTTCTTC | CASSGLAGGYNEQFF
. | TRBJ1-3 | TRBV21-1 | . | TGTGCCAGCAGCGCCTATGGACAGGGGAACTTCCAGCCCTTACTCTCTGGAAACACCATATATTTT | CASSAYGQGNFQPLLSGNTIYF
. | TRBJ2-2 | TRBV29-1 | TRBD1 | TGCAGCGGTAGACAGGGGGCGAACACCGGGGAGCTGTTTTTT | CSGRQGANTGELFF
. | TRBJ1-6 | TRBV6-2/TRBV6-3 | . | TGTGCCAGCAGTTCCACCTTGGGTGGGTCACCCCTCCACTTT | CASSSTLGGSPLHF
. | TRBJ2-6 | TRBV4-3 | . | TGCGCCAGCAGCCAGGAAGGGAGCTCTGGGGCCAACGTCCTGACTTTC | CASSQEGSSGANVLTF
few | TRBJ1-4 | TRBV7-6 | . | TGTGCCAGCAGCTCAGGGATTGGGGAAAAACTGTTTTTT | CASSSGIGEKLFF
. | TRBJ1-1 | TRBV5-1 | . | TGCGCCAGCAGCTTGGCAGGGGACACTGAAGCTTTCTTT | CASSLAGDTEAFF
. | TRBJ2-2 | TRBV19 | TRBD1 | TGTGCCAGTAGTAGGCCTGGGACAGGGGTCCCCACCGCCGTAAACGGGGAGCTGTTTTTT | CASSRPGTGVPTAVNGELFF
. | TRBJ2-6 | TRBV4-3 | . | TGCGCCAGCAGCCAAGAAGGGAACTCTGGGGCCAACGTCCTGACTTTC | CASSQEGNSGANVLTF
. | TRBJ2-5 | TRBV29-1 | . | TGCAGCGGAGGGAGCATTCAAGAGACCCAGTACTTC | CSGGSIQETQYF
. | TRBJ2-5 | TRBV3-1/TRBV3-2 | . | TGTGCCAGCAGCCAAGATTACGAACCAGGGACCCAGTACTTC | CASSQDYEPGTQYF